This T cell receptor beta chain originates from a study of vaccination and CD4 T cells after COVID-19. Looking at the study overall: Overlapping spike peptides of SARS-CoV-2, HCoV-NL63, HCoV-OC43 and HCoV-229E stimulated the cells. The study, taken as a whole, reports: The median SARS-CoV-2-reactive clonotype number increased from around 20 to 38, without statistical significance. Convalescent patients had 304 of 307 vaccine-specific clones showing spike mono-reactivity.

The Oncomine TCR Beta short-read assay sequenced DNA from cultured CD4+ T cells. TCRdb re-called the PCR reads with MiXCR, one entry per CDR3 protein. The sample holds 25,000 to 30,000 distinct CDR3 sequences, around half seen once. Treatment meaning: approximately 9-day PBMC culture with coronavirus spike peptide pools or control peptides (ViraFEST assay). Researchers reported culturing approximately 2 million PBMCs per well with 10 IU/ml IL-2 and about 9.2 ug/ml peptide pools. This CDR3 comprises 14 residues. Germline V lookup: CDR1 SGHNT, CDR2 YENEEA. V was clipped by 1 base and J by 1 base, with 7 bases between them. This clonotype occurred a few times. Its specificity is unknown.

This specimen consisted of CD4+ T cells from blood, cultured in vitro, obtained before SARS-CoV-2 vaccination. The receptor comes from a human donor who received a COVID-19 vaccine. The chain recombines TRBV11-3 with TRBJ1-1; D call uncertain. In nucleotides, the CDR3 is TGTGCCAGCAGCTTAGGACGGCAGAACACTGAAGCTTTCTTT. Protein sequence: CASSLGRQNTEAFF.